A selection of T cell receptor beta chains follows, all from one sample in a study of radiotherapy plus CTLA-4 blockade in lung cancer. Method: immunoSEQ multiplex PCR; TCRdb's copy keeps in-frame clones and lacks some. The profile shows tens of thousands of clones, about 76% of them singletons. This material consisted of peripheral blood, taken from a patient treated with radiotherapy plus ipilimumab. The receptors derive from a human donor with non-small cell lung cancer who had a complete response to radiotherapy plus ipilimumab. The CDR3 runs from the conserved cysteine through the conserved F or W. A D gene is named only where the DNA matches it firmly. A row's size may be missing; if present it is once, few, many or a size class.

d_call: TRBD2; j_call: TRBJ2-5; v_call: TRBV18; clone_size: .; cdr3_aa: CASSPTSGQETQYF; cdr3_nt: TGTGCCAGCTCACCAACTAGCGGTCAAGAGACCCAGTACTTC
d_call: .; j_call: TRBJ2-3; v_call: TRBV9; clone_size: few; cdr3_aa: CASSVGAINTDTQYF; cdr3_nt: TGTGCCAGCAGCGTAGGAGCCATAAACACAGATACGCAGTATTTT
d_call: .; j_call: TRBJ2-1; v_call: TRBV7-9; clone_size: .; cdr3_aa: CASRPDMDEQFF; cdr3_nt: TGTGCCAGCAGACCTGACATGGATGAGCAGTTCTTC
d_call: .; j_call: TRBJ1-6; v_call: TRBV5-1; clone_size: .; cdr3_aa: CASSLDTYNSPLHF; cdr3_nt: TGCGCCAGCAGCCTTGACACCTATAATTCACCCCTCCACTTT
d_call: .; j_call: TRBJ2-7; v_call: TRBV19; clone_size: .; cdr3_aa: CASSIPGLYEQYF; cdr3_nt: TGTGCCAGTAGTATCCCGGGACTTTACGAGCAGTACTTC
d_call: .; j_call: TRBJ2-5; v_call: TRBV18; clone_size: once; cdr3_aa: CASSPPVEYFTQYF; cdr3_nt: TGTGCCAGCTCACCACCGGTGGAGTACTTTACCCAGTACTTC
d_call: .; j_call: TRBJ2-5; v_call: TRBV19; clone_size: .; cdr3_aa: CATRAKRRGETQYF; cdr3_nt: TGTGCCACCAGAGCGAAGAGGCGGGGAGAGACCCAGTACTTC
d_call: .; j_call: TRBJ1-1; v_call: TRBV11-3; clone_size: .; cdr3_aa: CASSLGGAENTEAFF; cdr3_nt: TGTGCCAGCAGCTTAGGTGGAGCCGAAAACACTGAAGCTTTCTTT
d_call: .; j_call: TRBJ1-6; v_call: TRBV7-9; clone_size: few; cdr3_aa: CASSPASRGNSPLHF; cdr3_nt: TGTGCCAGCAGCCCCGCGAGCAGGGGTAATTCACCCCTCCACTTT
d_call: .; j_call: TRBJ2-5; v_call: TRBV30; clone_size: .; cdr3_aa: CAWSVRDREWEQYF; cdr3_nt: TGTGCCTGGAGTGTCCGGGACCGGGAGTGGGAGCAGTACTTC
d_call: .; j_call: TRBJ2-7; v_call: TRBV5-1; clone_size: .; cdr3_aa: CASSPNFGQYEQYF; cdr3_nt: TGCGCCAGCAGCCCTAACTTTGGACAGTACGAGCAGTACTTC
d_call: TRBD2; j_call: TRBJ2-1; v_call: TRBV2; clone_size: .; cdr3_aa: CASTIRRLAGGVSVREQFF; cdr3_nt: TGTGCCAGCACAATCCGGCGGCTAGCGGGAGGTGTGTCGGTTCGTGAGCAGTTCTTC
d_call: .; j_call: TRBJ2-7; v_call: TRBV6-5; clone_size: .; cdr3_aa: CASSSTTARYEQYF; cdr3_nt: TGTGCCAGCAGTTCAACTACCGCCCGCTACGAGCAGTACTTC
d_call: TRBD1; j_call: TRBJ2-1; v_call: TRBV5-1; clone_size: once; cdr3_aa: CASGSGQYNEQFF; cdr3_nt: TGCGCCAGCGGGTCGGGACAGTACAATGAGCAGTTCTTC
d_call: .; j_call: TRBJ2-1; v_call: TRBV4-1; clone_size: .; cdr3_aa: CASSHIRDSYNEQFF; cdr3_nt: TGCGCCAGCAGCCATATCCGGGACTCCTACAATGAGCAGTTCTTC
d_call: .; j_call: TRBJ1-2; v_call: TRBV11-3; clone_size: .; cdr3_aa: CASSLAGSGYTF; cdr3_nt: TGTGCCAGCAGCTTAGCCGGGAGTGGCTACACCTTC
d_call: TRBD1; j_call: TRBJ2-7; v_call: TRBV7-9; clone_size: .; cdr3_aa: CASSSGTGKYEQYF; cdr3_nt: TGTGCCAGCAGTTCCGGGACAGGGAAATACGAGCAGTACTTC
d_call: TRBD1; j_call: TRBJ1-6; v_call: TRBV27; clone_size: .; cdr3_aa: CASSRQGSVNSPLHF; cdr3_nt: TGTGCCAGCAGTCGACAGGGTTCGGTGAATTCACCCCTCCACTTT
d_call: .; j_call: TRBJ2-5; v_call: TRBV9; clone_size: .; cdr3_aa: CASSAPGYQETQYF; cdr3_nt: TGTGCCAGCAGCGCTCCCGGTTACCAAGAGACCCAGTACTTC
d_call: .; j_call: TRBJ1-6; v_call: TRBV6-6; clone_size: few; cdr3_aa: CASSYGFRTVTSPLHF; cdr3_nt: TGTGCCAGCAGTTACGGGTTTAGGACTGTTACTTCACCCCTCCACTTT
d_call: TRBD2; j_call: TRBJ2-3; v_call: TRBV6-1; clone_size: .; cdr3_aa: CASSELLAGSTDTQYF; cdr3_nt: TGTGCCAGCAGTGAGTTATTAGCGGGGAGCACAGATACGCAGTATTTT
d_call: TRBD1; j_call: TRBJ1-2; v_call: TRBV7-9; clone_size: .; cdr3_aa: CASSLKQGDHGYTF; cdr3_nt: TGTGCCAGCAGCTTAAAACAGGGGGATCATGGCTACACCTTC
d_call: TRBD1; j_call: TRBJ1-1; v_call: TRBV6-1; clone_size: .; cdr3_aa: CASRTGTGRNTEAFF; cdr3_nt: TGTGCCAGCAGAACCGGGACAGGGAGGAACACTGAAGCTTTCTTT
d_call: .; j_call: TRBJ2-5; v_call: TRBV2; clone_size: .; cdr3_aa: CASSGQAETQYF; cdr3_nt: TGTGCCAGCAGTGGACAGGCGGAGACCCAGTACTTC
d_call: TRBD2; j_call: TRBJ2-1; v_call: TRBV4-3; clone_size: once; cdr3_aa: CASSQVLAGGSNEQFF; cdr3_nt: TGCGCCAGCAGCCAAGTTCTAGCGGGAGGATCGAATGAGCAGTTCTTC
d_call: TRBD2; j_call: TRBJ2-1; v_call: TRBV2; clone_size: .; cdr3_aa: CASSGLAGLNAEQFF; cdr3_nt: TGTGCCAGCAGTGGGCTAGCGGGCCTTAACGCTGAGCAGTTCTTC
d_call: .; j_call: TRBJ1-5; v_call: TRBV6-1; clone_size: .; cdr3_aa: CASSQGPNQPQHF; cdr3_nt: TGTGCCAGCAGTCAGGGGCCCAATCAGCCCCAGCATTTT
d_call: .; j_call: TRBJ2-1; v_call: TRBV19; clone_size: .; cdr3_aa: CASSRGRASYNEQFF; cdr3_nt: TGTGCCAGTAGTAGGGGGCGGGCCTCCTACAATGAGCAGTTCTTC
d_call: TRBD1; j_call: TRBJ1-2; v_call: TRBV18; clone_size: .; cdr3_aa: CASSRQGTYGYTF; cdr3_nt: TGTGCCAGCTCCCGACAGGGAACCTATGGCTACACCTTC
d_call: .; j_call: TRBJ1-1; v_call: TRBV7-2; clone_size: .; cdr3_aa: CASTYEQGLRTEAFF; cdr3_nt: TGTGCCAGCACCTACGAACAGGGTTTGCGCACTGAAGCTTTCTTT
d_call: .; j_call: TRBJ1-2; v_call: TRBV13; clone_size: .; cdr3_aa: CASSSPRQVRRGYTF; cdr3_nt: TGTGCCAGCAGCTCCCCGCGACAGGTTCGACGCGGCTACACCTTC
d_call: TRBD1; j_call: TRBJ1-3; v_call: TRBV30; clone_size: .; cdr3_aa: CAWSVGQGAYGNTIYF; cdr3_nt: TGTGCCTGGAGTGTAGGTCAGGGGGCATATGGAAACACCATATATTTT
d_call: .; j_call: TRBJ1-6; v_call: TRBV27; clone_size: .; cdr3_aa: CASSPRAGIYNSPLHF; cdr3_nt: TGTGCCAGCAGCCCCCGGGCGGGCATCTATAATTCACCCCTCCACTTT
d_call: TRBD1; j_call: TRBJ2-4; v_call: TRBV29-1; clone_size: few; cdr3_aa: CSVPGPTGSLAKNIQYF; cdr3_nt: TGCAGCGTGCCCGGCCCGACAGGGAGCTTAGCCAAAAACATTCAGTACTTC
d_call: TRBD2; j_call: TRBJ2-1; v_call: TRBV18; clone_size: once; cdr3_aa: CASSKTSGSLNEQFF; cdr3_nt: TGTGCCAGCTCAAAGACTAGCGGGAGCTTGAATGAGCAGTTCTTC
d_call: .; j_call: TRBJ2-3; v_call: TRBV9; clone_size: .; cdr3_aa: CASSVGSLARTDTQYF; cdr3_nt: TGTGCCAGCAGCGTAGGTAGCTTAGCCCGCACAGATACGCAGTATTTT
d_call: TRBD2; j_call: TRBJ2-2; v_call: TRBV7-2; clone_size: .; cdr3_aa: CASSLALAGGNTGELFF; cdr3_nt: TGTGCCAGCAGCTTAGCCCTAGCGGGGGGGAACACCGGGGAGCTGTTTTTT
d_call: TRBD2; j_call: TRBJ2-2; v_call: TRBV5-1; clone_size: .; cdr3_aa: CASHLTSGRAGELFF; cdr3_nt: TGCGCCAGCCACCTGACTAGCGGGAGGGCCGGGGAGCTGTTTTTT
d_call: .; j_call: TRBJ2-1; v_call: TRBV29-1; clone_size: .; cdr3_aa: CSVSSQGTNNEQFF; cdr3_nt: TGCAGCGTTTCGTCTCAGGGGACGAACAATGAGCAGTTCTTC
d_call: .; j_call: TRBJ1-5; v_call: TRBV4-3; clone_size: few; cdr3_aa: CASSLGSSNQPQHF; cdr3_nt: TGCGCCAGCAGCTTGGGCAGTAGCAATCAGCCCCAGCATTTT
d_call: .; j_call: TRBJ1-5; v_call: TRBV27; clone_size: .; cdr3_aa: CASSFSGLDLDQPQHF; cdr3_nt: TGTGCCAGCAGTTTTTCAGGACTGGACCTGGATCAGCCCCAGCATTTT
d_call: .; j_call: TRBJ1-1; v_call: TRBV9; clone_size: .; cdr3_aa: CASSVRGLGTEAFF; cdr3_nt: TGTGCCAGCAGCGTTAGGGGTCTGGGCACTGAAGCTTTCTTT
d_call: .; j_call: TRBJ2-7; v_call: TRBV27; clone_size: .; cdr3_aa: CASSSKFGPTYEQYF; cdr3_nt: TGTGCCAGCAGTTCAAAATTTGGGCCAACCTACGAGCAGTACTTC
d_call: TRBD2; j_call: TRBJ2-3; v_call: TRBV29-1; clone_size: .; cdr3_aa: CSVDWAGLAGKDTQYF; cdr3_nt: TGCAGCGTTGACTGGGCTGGACTAGCGGGAAAAGATACGCAGTATTTT
d_call: .; j_call: TRBJ1-2; v_call: TRBV19; clone_size: .; cdr3_aa: CASSIPQGVYGYTF; cdr3_nt: TGTGCCAGTAGTATTCCACAGGGAGTGTATGGCTACACCTTC
d_call: .; j_call: TRBJ2-4; v_call: TRBV7-2; clone_size: .; cdr3_aa: CASSLKFTGNIQYF; cdr3_nt: TGTGCCAGCAGCTTAAAATTTACTGGAAACATTCAGTACTTC
d_call: .; j_call: TRBJ1-2; v_call: TRBV19; clone_size: .; cdr3_aa: CASSTLANYGYTF; cdr3_nt: TGTGCCAGTAGTACCCTAGCTAACTATGGCTACACCTTC
d_call: .; j_call: TRBJ1-5; v_call: TRBV7-2; clone_size: few; cdr3_aa: CASSSQGDQPQHF; cdr3_nt: TGTGCCAGCAGTTCACAGGGCGATCAGCCCCAGCATTTT
d_call: TRBD1; j_call: TRBJ1-1; v_call: TRBV7-9; clone_size: once; cdr3_aa: CASSSGQNMNTEAFF; cdr3_nt: TGTGCCAGCAGCTCGGGACAGAACATGAACACTGAAGCTTTCTTT
d_call: TRBD2; j_call: TRBJ2-3; v_call: TRBV30; clone_size: .; cdr3_aa: CAWSVKSLADLDTQYF; cdr3_nt: TGTGCCTGGAGCGTAAAATCTCTAGCGGACTTAGATACGCAGTATTTT
d_call: .; j_call: TRBJ2-1; v_call: TRBV4-1; clone_size: .; cdr3_aa: CASSPGGEQFF; cdr3_nt: TGCGCCAGCAGCCCCGGAGGTGAGCAGTTCTTC
d_call: TRBD1; j_call: TRBJ2-7; v_call: TRBV30; clone_size: once; cdr3_aa: CAWGTEYEQYF; cdr3_nt: TGTGCCTGGGGGACAGAATACGAGCAGTACTTC
d_call: TRBD1; j_call: TRBJ1-4; v_call: TRBV27; clone_size: .; cdr3_aa: CASSWTGQNEKLFF; cdr3_nt: TGTGCCAGCAGTTGGACAGGGCAAAATGAAAAACTGTTTTTT
d_call: TRBD2; j_call: TRBJ2-1; v_call: TRBV7-9; clone_size: once; cdr3_aa: CASSEGLAGRVTDNEQFF; cdr3_nt: TGTGCCAGCAGCGAAGGACTAGCGGGGCGCGTTACTGACAATGAGCAGTTCTTC